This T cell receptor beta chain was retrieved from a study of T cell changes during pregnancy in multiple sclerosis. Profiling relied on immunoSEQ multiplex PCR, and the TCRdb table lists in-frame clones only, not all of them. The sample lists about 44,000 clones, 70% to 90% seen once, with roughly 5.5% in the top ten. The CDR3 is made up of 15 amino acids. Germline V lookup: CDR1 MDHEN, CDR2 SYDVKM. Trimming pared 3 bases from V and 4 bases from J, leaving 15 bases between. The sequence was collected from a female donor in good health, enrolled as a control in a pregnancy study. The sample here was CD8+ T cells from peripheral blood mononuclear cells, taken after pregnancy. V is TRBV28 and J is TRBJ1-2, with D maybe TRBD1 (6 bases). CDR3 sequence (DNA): TGTGCCAGCAGTTTGTCGGAGGACAGCTTCTATGGCTACACCTTC. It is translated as CASSLSEDSFYGYTF.